The subject of this entry is one T cell receptor (beta chain). Its antigen is still unknown. This entry is derived from a study of blood T cells in healthy people across ages. Study-wide results and caveats: Among long-lived donors, naive CD4+ cells were more numerous and diversity higher than in aged donors.

Using a J-beta primer mix together with a sample-barcoded 5' primer, a second PCR was run for roughly 6 to 12 cycles. Each CDR3 protein gets one entry after TCRdb re-called the 5' RACE reads with MiXCR. Among about 930,000 distinct CDR3 sequences, just under 30% were seen once, and the ten largest hold more than 8.5%. The same data also contributed to another study, on T cells of mothers and their children.

The sequence was collected from a woman aged 40 to 50 in good health. Sequenced sample: blood.

The CDR3 nucleotides read TGCAGTGCTAGTTTGGGTCAGGGGAGGTTGAATACGCAGTATTTT. It encodes CSASLGQGRLNTQYF. The genes are TRBV20-1 and TRBJ2-3; possibly TRBD1 or TRBD2 for D (6 bases each). V lost 3 bases and J lost 7, with 20 bases in between. Germline CDR1 DFQATT, CDR2 SNEGSKA (reference sequence). This CDR3 comprises 15 residues.